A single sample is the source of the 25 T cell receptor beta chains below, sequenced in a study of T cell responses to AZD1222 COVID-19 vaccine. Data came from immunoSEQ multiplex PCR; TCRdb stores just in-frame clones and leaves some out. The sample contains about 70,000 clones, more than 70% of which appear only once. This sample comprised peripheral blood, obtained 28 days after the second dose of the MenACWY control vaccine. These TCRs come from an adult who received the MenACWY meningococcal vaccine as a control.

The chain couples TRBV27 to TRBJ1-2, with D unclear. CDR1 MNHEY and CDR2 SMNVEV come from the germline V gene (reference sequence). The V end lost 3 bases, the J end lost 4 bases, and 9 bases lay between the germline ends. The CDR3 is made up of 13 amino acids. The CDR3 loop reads CASSFSQFYGYTF. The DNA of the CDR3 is TGTGCCAGCAGTTTCTCACAGTTCTATGGCTACACCTTC.

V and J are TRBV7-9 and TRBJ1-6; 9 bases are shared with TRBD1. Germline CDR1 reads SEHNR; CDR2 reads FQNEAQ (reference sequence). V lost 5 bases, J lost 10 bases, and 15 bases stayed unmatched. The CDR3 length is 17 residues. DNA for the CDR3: TGTGCCAGCAGCGGAGGATCCTTCGGGACAGGGAGGTCACCCCTCCACTTT. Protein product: CASSGGSFGTGRSPLHF.

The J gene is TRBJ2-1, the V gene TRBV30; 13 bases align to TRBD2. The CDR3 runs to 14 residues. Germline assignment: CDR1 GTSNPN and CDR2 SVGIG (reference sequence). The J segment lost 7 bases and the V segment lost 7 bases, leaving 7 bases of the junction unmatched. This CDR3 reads CASETSGRANEQFF. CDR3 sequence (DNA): TGTGCCTCGGAAACTAGCGGGAGGGCAAATGAGCAGTTCTTC.

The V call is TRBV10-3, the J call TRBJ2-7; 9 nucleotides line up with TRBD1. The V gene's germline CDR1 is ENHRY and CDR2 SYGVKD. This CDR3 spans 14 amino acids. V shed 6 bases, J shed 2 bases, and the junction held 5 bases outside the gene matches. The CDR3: CAIRAQGAAYEQYF. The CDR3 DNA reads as TGTGCCATCAGGGCACAGGGGGCCGCCTACGAGCAGTACTTC.

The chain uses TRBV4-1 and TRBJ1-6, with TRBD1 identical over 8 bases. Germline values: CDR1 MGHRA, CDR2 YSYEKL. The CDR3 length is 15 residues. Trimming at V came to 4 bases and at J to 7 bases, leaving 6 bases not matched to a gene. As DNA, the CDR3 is TGCGCCAGCAGCCGAGGGACAGGCCCGAATTCACCCCTCCACTTT. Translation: CASSRGTGPNSPLHF.

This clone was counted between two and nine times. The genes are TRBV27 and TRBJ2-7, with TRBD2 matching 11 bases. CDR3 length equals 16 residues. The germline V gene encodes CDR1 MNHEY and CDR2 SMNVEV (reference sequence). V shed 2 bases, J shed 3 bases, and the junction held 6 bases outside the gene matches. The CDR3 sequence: CASSLSLAGGLYEQYF. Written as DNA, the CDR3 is TGTGCCAGCAGTTTAAGTCTAGCGGGAGGACTCTACGAGCAGTACTTC.

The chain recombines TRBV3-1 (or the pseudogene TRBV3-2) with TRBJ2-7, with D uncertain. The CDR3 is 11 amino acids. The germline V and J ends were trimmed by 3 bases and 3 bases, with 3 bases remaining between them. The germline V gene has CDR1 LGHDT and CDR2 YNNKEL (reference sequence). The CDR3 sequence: CASSQHYEQYF. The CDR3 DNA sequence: TGTGCCAGCAGCCAGCACTACGAGCAGTACTTC.

The CDR3 nucleotides read TGTGCCAGCAGTTCTTCCGGGACAGGGGCTCTCGGCTATGGCTACACCTTC. Encoded protein: CASSSSGTGALGYGYTF. The chain combines TRBV7-2 with TRBJ1-2; TRBD1 matches at 10 bases. There are 17 residues in the CDR3. Germline V gene sequence: CDR1 SGHTA, CDR2 FQGNSA. The V segment lost 6 bases and the J segment 4 bases; nucleotides outside the gene matches: 14.

CDR3 region: CASSYGGTGTEAFF. In DNA, the CDR3 is TGTGCCAGCAGTTACGGGGGGACGGGAACTGAAGCTTTCTTT. The rearrangement joins TRBV6-5 to TRBJ1-1, with D maybe TRBD1 (5 bases). Germline loops: CDR1 MNHEY, CDR2 SVGAGI. CDR3 size: 14 residues. V shed 2 bases and J shed 5 bases, with 12 bases lying between them.

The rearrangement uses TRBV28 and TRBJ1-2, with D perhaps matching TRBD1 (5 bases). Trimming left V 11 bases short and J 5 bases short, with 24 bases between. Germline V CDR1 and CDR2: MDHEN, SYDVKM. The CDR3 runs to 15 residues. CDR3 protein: CACVPGPPVGYGYTF. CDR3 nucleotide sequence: TGTGCCTGCGTTCCGGGACCCCCCGTCGGGTATGGCTACACCTTC.

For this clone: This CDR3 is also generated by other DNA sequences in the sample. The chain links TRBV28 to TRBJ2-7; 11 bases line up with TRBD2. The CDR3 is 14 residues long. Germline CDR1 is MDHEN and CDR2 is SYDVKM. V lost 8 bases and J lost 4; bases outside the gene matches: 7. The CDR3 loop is CASRRTSGRYEQYF. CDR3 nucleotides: TGTGCCAGCCGTCGGACTAGCGGGCGGTACGAGCAGTACTTC.

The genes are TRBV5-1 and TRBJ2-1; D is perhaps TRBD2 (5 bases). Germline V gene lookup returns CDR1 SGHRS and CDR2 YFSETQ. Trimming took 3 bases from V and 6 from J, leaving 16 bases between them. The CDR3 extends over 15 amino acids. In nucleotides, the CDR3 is TGCGCCAGCAGCTATGGGAGCTTTCAAAGCAATGAGCAGTTCTTC. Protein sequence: CASSYGSFQSNEQFF.

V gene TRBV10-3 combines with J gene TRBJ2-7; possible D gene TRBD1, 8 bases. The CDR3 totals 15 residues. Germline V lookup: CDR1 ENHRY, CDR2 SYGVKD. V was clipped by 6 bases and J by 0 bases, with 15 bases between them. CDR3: CAISEQGGTSYEQYF. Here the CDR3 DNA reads TGTGCCATCAGCGAACAGGGGGGGACCTCCTACGAGCAGTACTTC.

The CDR3 reads CASSPGATYTSGNTIYF. CDR3 nucleotide sequence: TGCGCCAGCAGCCCGGGGGCAACTTATACCTCTGGAAACACCATATATTTT. The rearrangement uses TRBV4-3 and TRBJ1-3; D is perhaps TRBD1 (6 bases). The CDR3 has 17 amino acids. V was shortened by 4 bases and J by 0 bases, with 16 bases between the two germline ends. In germline, CDR1 is LGHNA, CDR2 YSLEER.

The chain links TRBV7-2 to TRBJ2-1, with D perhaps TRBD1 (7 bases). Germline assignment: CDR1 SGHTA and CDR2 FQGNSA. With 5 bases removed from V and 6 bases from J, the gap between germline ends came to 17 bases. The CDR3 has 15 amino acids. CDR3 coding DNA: TGTGCCAGCAGCCCCCAGGGGGGATTGGGCAATGAGCAGTTCTTC. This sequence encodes CASSPQGGLGNEQFF.

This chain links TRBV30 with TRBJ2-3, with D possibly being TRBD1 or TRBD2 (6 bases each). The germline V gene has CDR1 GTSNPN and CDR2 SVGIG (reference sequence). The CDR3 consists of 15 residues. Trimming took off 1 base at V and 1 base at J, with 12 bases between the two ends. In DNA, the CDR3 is TGTGCCTGGAGTGCCTGGGGGGCAGGCACAGATACGCAGTATTTT. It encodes CAWSAWGAGTDTQYF.

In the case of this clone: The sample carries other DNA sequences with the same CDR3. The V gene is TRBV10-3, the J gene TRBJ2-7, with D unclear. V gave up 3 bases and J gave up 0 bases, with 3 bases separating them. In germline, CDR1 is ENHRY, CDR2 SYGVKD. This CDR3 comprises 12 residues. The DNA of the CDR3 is TGTGCCATCAGTGAAAGCTCCTACGAGCAGTACTTC. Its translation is CAISESSYEQYF.

CDR3 coding DNA: TGTGCCAGCAGTGCAGGGGGCAGGACTGAAGCTTTCTTT. Protein product: CASSAGGRTEAFF. The chain combines TRBV2 with TRBJ1-1; 8 bases match TRBD1. There are 13 residues in the CDR3. J lost 5 bases, V lost 4 bases, and 3 bases had no gene match. Germline values: CDR1 SNHLY, CDR2 FYNNEI.

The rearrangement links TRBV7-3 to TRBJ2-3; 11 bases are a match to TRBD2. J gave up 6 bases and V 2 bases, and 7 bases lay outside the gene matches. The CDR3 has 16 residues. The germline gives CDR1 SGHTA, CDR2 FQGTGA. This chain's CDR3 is CASSLGASGGTDTQYF. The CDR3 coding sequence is TGTGCCAGCAGCTTAGGCGCTAGCGGGGGGACGGATACGCAGTATTTT. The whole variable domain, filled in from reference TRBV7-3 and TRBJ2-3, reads GAGVSQTPSNKVTEKGKYVELRCDPISGHTALYWYRQSLGQGPEFLIYFQGTGAADDSGLPNDRFFAVRPEGSVSTLKIQRTERGDSAVYLCASSLGASGGTDTQYFGPGTRLTVL.

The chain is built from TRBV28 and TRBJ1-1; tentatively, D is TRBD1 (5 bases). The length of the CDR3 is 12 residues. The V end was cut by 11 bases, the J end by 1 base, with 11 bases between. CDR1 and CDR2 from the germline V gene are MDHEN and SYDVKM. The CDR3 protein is CALRGGNTEAFF. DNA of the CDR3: TGTGCCCTTCGGGGGGGGAACACTGAAGCTTTCTTT.

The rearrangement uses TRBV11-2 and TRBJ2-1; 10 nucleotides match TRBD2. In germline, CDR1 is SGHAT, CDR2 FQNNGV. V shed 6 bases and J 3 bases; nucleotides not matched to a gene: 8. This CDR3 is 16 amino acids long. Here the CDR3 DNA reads TGTGCCAGCAGACGCTCGGGGACTAGCGTCTACAATGAGCAGTTCTTC. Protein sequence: CASRRSGTSVYNEQFF.

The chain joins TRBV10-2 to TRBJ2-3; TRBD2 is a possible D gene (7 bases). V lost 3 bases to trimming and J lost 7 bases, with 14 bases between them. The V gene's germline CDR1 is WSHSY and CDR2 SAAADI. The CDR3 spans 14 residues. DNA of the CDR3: TGCGCCAGCAGTGACCGTGGGGGGGGGCATACGCAGTATTTT. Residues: CASSDRGGGHTQYF.

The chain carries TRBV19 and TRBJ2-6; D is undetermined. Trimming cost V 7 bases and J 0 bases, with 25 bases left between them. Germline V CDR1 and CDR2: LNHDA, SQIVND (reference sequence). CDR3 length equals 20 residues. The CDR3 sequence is CASTLFRSTSLPSGANVLTF. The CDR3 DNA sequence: TGTGCCAGTACCCTGTTTAGGTCAACGAGCCTCCCCTCTGGGGCCAACGTCCTGACTTTC.

DNA for the CDR3: TGCAGTGCTAGAGATCCAGTGCAGTATTTT. Encoded protein: CSARDPVQYF. This chain uses TRBV20-1 with TRBJ2-3, with D unclear. V lost 0 bases and J 11 bases, leaving 6 bases between the germline ends. The CDR3 is made up of 10 amino acids. The germline V gene has CDR1 DFQATT and CDR2 SNEGSKA (reference sequence).

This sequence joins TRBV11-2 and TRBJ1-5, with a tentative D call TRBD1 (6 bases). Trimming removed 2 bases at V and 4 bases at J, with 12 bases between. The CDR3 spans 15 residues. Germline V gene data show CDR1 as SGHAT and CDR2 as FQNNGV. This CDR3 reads CASSLFTGPNQPQHF. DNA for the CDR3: TGTGCCAGCAGCTTATTTACAGGGCCGAATCAGCCCCAGCATTTT.